This TCR beta chain was recorded in a study of T-cell memory formation after mild COVID-19. Study observations and caveats: Pre-infection memory showed some responding clones, and this suggested that cross-reactive memory joined.

There are many counts of this clonotype. Antigen unknown. The V and J ends lost 6 bases and 0 bases respectively, with 5 bases between them. The CDR3 contains 12 residues. TCRdb re-analysed the 5' RACE reads in MiXCR, keeping a single row per CDR3 protein. The sample lists hundreds of thousands of distinct CDR3 sequences; 15% to 20% were seen once. This TCR came from a young man who had mild COVID-19 (a few samples of this study predate the infection). Cell type and time point are not known. The sample taken for sequencing was PBMCs or a T cell subset sorted from them (not recorded which). The chain joins TRBV12-3 or TRBV12-4 to TRBJ1-1, with D uncertain. As DNA, the CDR3 is TGTGCCAGCAGGGCCATGAACACTGAAGCTTTCTTT. This sequence encodes CASRAMNTEAFF.